This TCR beta chain appears in the sequencing data of a study of regulatory T cells in long-lasting Graves disease (dated by TCRdb to the early 2020s). Describing the broader study: Newly diagnosed Graves' disease patients had taken antithyroid drugs for less than 3 months. Peripheral blood TCR sequencing and RNA sequencing compared persistent Graves' disease patients with newly diagnosed Graves' disease patients. The study took place in China and was registered as a clinical trial. A total of around 35 samples underwent TCR sequencing: some 13 from persistent and about 20 from newly diagnosed Graves' disease patients. The paper as a whole reports these results and caveats: Only peripheral blood was studied, because thyroid tissue, the primary lesion, was inaccessible. Persistent disease showed preferential use of TRBV28, TRBJ1-2 and TRBJ2-5, whereas newly diagnosed disease favored TRBV20-1 and TRBJ2-1. As a limitation, the authors acknowledged that the small sample size may reduce accuracy. Sequencing and analysis were limited to the TCR beta chain. Lower TCR Shannon entropy and fewer highly expanded clones were observed in persistent Graves' disease patients than in newly diagnosed patients, which suggested clonal expansion. Persistent patients shared more public clonotypes among themselves (more than 2,500) than newly diagnosed patients did (roughly 920).

This clonotype was observed many times. Its binding antigen is unknown. Base qualities are not provided; no much larger clone lies one nucleotide away. Taken from the germline V gene, the CDR1 and CDR2 loops are SGHTA and FQGNSA. Unmatched junction bases come to 7, with V trimmed by 1 base and J by 6 bases. Spanning cysteine to phenylalanine, the CDR3 consists of 15 amino acids. Only the CDR3 portion is preserved as DNA: 45 bases, with reading frame beginning at the first base. The sample's time point label, decoded: newly diagnosed GD, antithyroid drugs for less than 3 months. RNA was extracted from PBMCs in TRIzol for both TCR sequencing and RNA sequencing. The diagnosis of Graves' disease was made according to American Thyroid Association guidelines. Patients for the study were recruited at an endocrinology department in Xi'an, China. Each patient gave approximately 8.8 milliliters of peripheral blood, collected in an EDTA anticoagulant tube. Ficoll Paque Plus density gradient separation was used to isolate PBMCs, and no further T cell sorting was done. RNA quality was checked with an Agilent 2100 Bioanalyzer and agarose gel, and concentration with a NanoDrop 2000.

The library relied on multiplex PCR. Sequencing used an Illumina HiSeq 4000. CDR3 regions were amplified by Arm-PCR with iRepertoire HTBI primers to construct TCR beta libraries. Gel purification was performed on PCR products prior to sequencing. The original pipeline was this. Gene usage analysis of CDR3 amino acid clonotypes relied on the approximately 60 TRBV and 15 or so TRBJ segments identified across samples. COPE and FqMerger were used to merge the filtered high-quality paired reads into contigs. Contigs were aligned with BLAST to IMGT TRBV, TRBD and TRBJ reference genes, and CDR3 was defined per IMGT. Any clonotype with a frequency above 0.1% was classified as a highly expanded clone. Shannon entropy served as the measure of repertoire diversity, while the Gini coefficient captured V-J evenness. A clonotype found in more than one individual was treated as public. TCRdb applied fastp at Q25 and MiXCR to the public reads, then kept only in-frame beta chains. Identical CDR3 proteins give one entry, which carries the most common genes and DNA. The V and J calls, along with clone size, are taken from TCRdb and not from the paper's own processing. The sample table holds a few hundred thousand distinct CDR3 sequences, of which about 14% were seen once. Together, the top ten hold about 10% of the sample.

The sample was also reused in another study, on T cells in Graves' hyperthyroidism and ophthalmopathy. The second study, in turn, reports: Stable Graves' hyperthyroidism was defined as no progression to ophthalmopathy during 18 months of follow-up. Hyperthyroidism patients were newly diagnosed, with disease duration under 2 months, and aged 18 to 65 years. Exclusion was applied to patients with uncontrolled infections, other autoimmune diseases, pregnancy or lactation. Diagnoses were based on clinical symptoms, serum thyroxine and TRAb, thyroid ultrasound and orbital computed tomography. For the first round of RT-PCR on the TCR CDR3, the HTBI primer set was used together with the Qiagen OneStep RT-PCR kit. Most expanded thyroid clonotypes (frequency above 0.001) were also detected in blood, a finding suggesting that blood repertoires may reflect thyroid immune responses. A 13 V-J signature model separated ophthalmopathy from stable hyperthyroidism, with approximately 86% sensitivity and about 81% specificity in cross-validation and 80%/75% in testing. In validation, the model predicted progression to ophthalmopathy a median of about 6.8 months before onset, with approximately 68% sensitivity and about 75% specificity. To identify distinguishing TCR V-J signatures, a discovery cohort of 95 to 100 patients was used, comprising some 45 with Graves' ophthalmopathy and approximately 58 with stable Graves' hyperthyroidism. Prospective prediction of ophthalmopathy was tested in an independent validation cohort consisting of 18 to 20 hyperthyroidism patients and around 17 patients who later progressed to ophthalmopathy. The roughly 99 discovery patients were divided at random into training and test sets in a 7:3 ratio. In addition, the study compared T-cell repertoires in thyroid tissue and in blood from about 6 Graves' hyperthyroidism patients. Following sampling, methimazole starting at 30 mg daily was given to hyperthyroidism patients, and high-dose intravenous methylprednisolone was given to ophthalmopathy patients. Libraries were constructed in a second round of multiplex PCR, after which size selection and purification were carried out. Paired-end sequencing of the libraries was performed with 100 bp reads on an Illumina HiSeq2000. SOAPnuke was used to process the raw data, throwing out any read that contained adapters or uncalled bases, had a mean Phred below 15, or lacked an exact constant-primer or identifier match. COPE v1.2.5 was used to merge high-quality paired reads, and clonotypes were defined as unique nucleotide sequences. MiTCR v1.1 was used to align clonotypes to the IMGT TRBV, TRBD and TRBJ reference segments. The analysis included only V-J combinations with a frequency above 0.0001, which together covered around 99% of the repertoires. The TCS score was defined as F50 (clonal expansion) divided by E x V (chaos), with BLOSUM62-based TCRdist calculated between CDR3 peptides within each V-J. Welch's t-statistics and random forest reduced fewer than 550 V-J features to roughly 13, which were used in a naive Bayes classifier (R e1071). Sample size was not statistically predetermined, and blinding of investigators to group allocation was not performed. TCR Vbeta CDR3 sequencing of 130 to 150 peripheral blood samples (approximately 44 ophthalmopathy, 75 hyperthyroidism and approximately 17 progressor patients) is reported in the paper.

The receptor comes from a man aged 25 to 45 with Graves disease. Donor details come from another sample of the same person, matched by shared clones. The sequenced sample was peripheral blood mononuclear cells (PBMCs), obtained at new diagnosis, from a patient treated with antithyroid drugs. The rearrangement joined TRBV7-2 to TRBJ2-7; the central 9 bases match TRBD2. The CDR3 is CASSLVIAGAGEQYF. The sequenced DNA: TGTGCCAGCAGCTTAGTTATAGCGGGAGCGGGCGAGCAGTACTTC.